This TCR beta chain was retrieved from a study of cytomegalovirus exposure and HLA in healthy donors. Study-level findings and limits: Most TCR sequences were uncommon, yet certain public TCRs appeared in many donors. A later analysis, which compared TCR beta chains of equal frequency, found the HLA-associated ones more clonally expanded. Accurate prediction of most subjects' HLA-A and HLA-B alleles from TCR beta sequences was reported.

Donors in the study were healthy people who gave bone marrow. Of note for this clone: Antigen unknown.

With 60 Vbeta and 13 Jbeta primers, the PCR was carried out. The data were produced by immunoSEQ multiplex PCR, yet TCRdb's version contains in-frame clones alone and is incomplete. The table records 150,000 to 200,000 clones, about four fifths of them present only once. V was pared by 5 bases and J by 9 bases, with 10 bases of the junction left unmatched. Germline V gene lookup returns CDR1 SGHTA and CDR2 FQGNSA. This CDR3 comprises 15 residues. The TCR originated in a woman younger than 35 in good health and CMV-seronegative. Sequenced input: PBMCs. The rearrangement uses TRBV7-2 and TRBJ2-1; 10 bases are a match to TRBD2. This CDR3 reads CASSLGLAKGSEQFF. In DNA, the CDR3 is TGTGCCAGCAGCCTGGGACTAGCGAAGGGGAGTGAGCAGTTCTTC.